Presented here are 26 T cell receptor beta chains from one specimen sequenced in a study of blood T cell repertoires in COVID-19. The data were produced by immunoSEQ multiplex PCR, yet TCRdb's version contains in-frame clones alone and is incomplete. This table has some 130,000 clones, around 89% appearing once. Sequencing was done on a sample of peripheral blood. These receptor sequences come from a man in his sixties with COVID-19, enrolled during active disease.

The gene calls are TRBV7-2 and TRBJ2-7; unclear D gene. Germline values: CDR1 SGHTA, CDR2 FQGNSA. CDR3 length equals 15 residues. V was pared by 1 base and J by 2 bases, with 12 bases between. The CDR3 reads CASSLEAQRTYEQYF. In nucleotides, the CDR3 is TGTGCCAGCAGCTTAGAGGCCCAGCGCACCTACGAGCAGTACTTC.

The CDR3 DNA reads TGTGCCAGCTGGACAGGGTCCACAGATACGCAGTATTTT. Its protein product is CASWTGSTDTQYF. The chain recombines TRBV27 with TRBJ2-3; 8 bases map to TRBD1. The germline gives CDR1 MNHEY, CDR2 SMNVEV (reference sequence). V lost 8 bases to trimming and J lost 2 bases; unmatched junction nucleotides: 3. This CDR3 has 13 residues.

The rearrangement uses TRBV5-5 and TRBJ2-3; 11 bases are shared with TRBD2. This CDR3 has 16 amino acids. V dropped 5 bases and J dropped 3; count of bases not matched to a gene: 8. CDR1 and CDR2 from the germline V gene are SGHKS and YYEKEE (reference sequence). The CDR3 DNA reads as TGTGCCAGCAGACATAGCGGGGGGGCAAGGACAGATACGCAGTATTTT. Translated, it gives CASRHSGGARTDTQYF.

J is TRBJ2-7 and V is TRBV4-2; D might be TRBD2 (5 bases). Germline values: CDR1 LGHNA, CDR2 YNFKEQ. Between the trimmed V and J ends, which lost 3 bases and 5 bases, there was a span of 17 bases. The CDR3 has 15 residues. The CDR3 reads CASSQMPEGVHEQYF. The CDR3 region has the DNA TGTGCCAGCAGCCAGATGCCAGAGGGAGTCCACGAGCAGTACTTC.

The genes are TRBV2 and TRBJ2-7; 7 bases map to TRBD1. Trimming cost V 3 bases and J 2 bases; bases outside gene matches: 4. Germline V gives CDR1 SNHLY, CDR2 FYNNEI. The CDR3 is 14 amino acids. For the CDR3, the DNA is TGTGCCAGCAGTGAGACACAGGGGACCTACGAGCAGTACTTC. Translated, it gives CASSETQGTYEQYF.

A single count supports this clone. CDR3 nucleotide sequence: TGTGCCAGTAGTAACCCTGGACAGGGATACTATGGCTACACCTTC. Its translation is CASSNPGQGYYGYTF. The chain couples TRBV19 to TRBJ1-2; 8 bases map to TRBD1. With V trimmed by 4 bases and J by 3 bases, 7 bases remained unmatched. The CDR3 totals 15 residues. Germline V gene sequence: CDR1 LNHDA, CDR2 SQIVND (reference sequence). The whole variable domain, remainder taken from reference TRBV19 and TRBJ1-2, is DGGITQSPKYLFRKEGQNVTLSCEQNLNHDAMYWYRQDPGQGLRLIYYSQIVNDFQKGDIAEGYSVSREKKESFPLTVTSAQKNPTAFYLCASSNPGQGYYGYTFGSGTRLTVV.

V usage is TRBV28 and J usage is TRBJ1-2; D is ambiguous. The CDR3 length is 12 residues. Trimming left V 8 bases short and J 2 bases short, with 9 bases between. In germline, CDR1 is MDHEN, CDR2 SYDVKM. The CDR3 DNA is TGTGCCAGCGCCGAACGGAACTATGGCTACACCTTC. This codes for CASAERNYGYTF.

The chain couples TRBV4-3 to TRBJ1-5, with a tentative D call TRBD1 (5 bases). The CDR3 consists of 14 residues. The germline V gene has CDR1 LGHNA and CDR2 YSLEER. With 0 bases removed from V and 6 bases from J, the gap between germline ends came to 9 bases. CDR3 sequence (DNA): TGCGCCAGCAGCCAAGATTTGGGGGGTCAGCCCCAGCATTTT. Translated: CASSQDLGGQPQHF.

This chain links TRBV19 with TRBJ1-4; no definite D call. The CDR3 contains 14 residues. Germline V lookup: CDR1 LNHDA, CDR2 SQIVND (reference sequence). V lost 8 bases and J 5 bases, leaving 15 bases between the germline ends. The CDR3 is CASAGRAGNEKLFF. As DNA, the CDR3 is TGTGCCAGTGCTGGGAGGGCCGGGAATGAAAAACTGTTTTTT.

In the case of this clone: The sample carries other DNA sequences with the same CDR3. V and J are TRBV19 and TRBJ1-1, with D maybe TRBD1 (6 bases). The germline gives CDR1 LNHDA, CDR2 SQIVND (reference sequence). The V gene lost 1 base and the J gene lost 2 bases, with 8 bases spanning the gap. The CDR3 sequence is 14 residues long. CDR3 DNA sequence: TGTGCCAGTAGTATAGGGACAGTCAACACTGAAGCTTTCTTT. It translates to CASSIGTVNTEAFF.

This chain links TRBV2 with TRBJ1-2, with TRBD1 matching 8 bases. This CDR3 comprises 13 residues. Per germline, CDR1 SNHLY and CDR2 FYNNEI. Losses at the gene ends were 6 bases for V and 3 bases for J; bases not matched to a gene: 3. The DNA for the CDR3 is TGTGCCAGCAGACTGGACAGGGACTATGGCTACACCTTC. It yields the protein CASRLDRDYGYTF.

V usage is TRBV6-6 and J usage is TRBJ1-1, with 7 nucleotides matching TRBD1. The length of the CDR3 is 16 residues. The germline CDR1 and CDR2 sequences are MNHNY and SVGAGI (reference sequence). Trimming at V came to 4 bases and at J to 3 bases, leaving 11 bases not matched to a gene. The CDR3 DNA reads TGTGCCAGCAGTTCCGGAAGACAGGGTACGGACACTGAAGCTTTCTTT. Its protein is CASSSGRQGTDTEAFF.

This clone was seen once. This rearrangement joins TRBV11-1 to TRBJ1-2, with TRBD1 matching over 8 bases. The CDR3 spans 13 residues. Germline V gene lookup returns CDR1 SGHAT and CDR2 FQDESV (reference sequence). The ends lost 5 bases at V and 8 bases at J; junction bases unmatched: 7. In DNA, the CDR3 is TGTGCCAGCAGCGCGGACAGGGCTCGGGGCTACACCTTC. Encoded protein: CASSADRARGYTF.

The chain joins TRBV5-6 to TRBJ2-3, with 8 bases aligning to TRBD2. Germline loops: CDR1 SGHDT, CDR2 YYEEEE. The V segment lost 6 bases and the J segment 2 bases; nucleotides outside the gene matches: 20. This CDR3 comprises 19 residues. The CDR3 here is CASTPLGGGGRLNTDTQYF. CDR3 sequence (DNA): TGTGCCAGCACCCCCCTCGGGGGCGGGGGGCGACTAAACACAGATACGCAGTATTTT.

V gene TRBV27 combines with J gene TRBJ2-5, with unresolved D. Germline loops: CDR1 MNHEY, CDR2 SMNVEV (reference sequence). Between the trimmed V and J ends, which lost 5 bases and 2 bases, there was a span of 12 bases. This CDR3 is built from 14 residues. This CDR3 is CASSPGVPQETQYF. Here the CDR3 DNA reads TGTGCCAGCAGTCCCGGAGTCCCACAAGAGACCCAGTACTTC.

In this sample, this clone turned up once. The chain uses TRBV9 and TRBJ2-2, with 7 bases fitting TRBD1. The CDR3 extends over 14 amino acids. V was clipped by 2 bases and J by 7 bases; unmatched bases: 5. CDR1 and CDR2 from the germline V gene are SGDLS and YYNGEE. The CDR3 nucleotides read TGTGCCAGCAGCGTCTCGACAGGGAGCGGGGAGCTGTTTTTT. Translating it yields CASSVSTGSGELFF.

The rearrangement links TRBV28 to TRBJ1-2, with D perhaps TRBD1 (5 bases). This CDR3 is 14 amino acids long. From germline, CDR1 is MDHEN and CDR2 SYDVKM. The V end lost 2 bases, the J end lost 3 bases, and 10 bases lay between the germline ends. CDR3 residues: CASSLAGRYYGYTF. CDR3 sequence (DNA): TGTGCCAGCAGTTTAGCGGGACGCTACTATGGCTACACCTTC.

This clone was recorded only once. The chain uses TRBV5-6 and TRBJ2-1, with D maybe TRBD2 (6 bases). Trimming cost V 1 base and J 4 bases, with 12 bases left between them. The CDR3 has 15 amino acids. In germline, CDR1 is SGHDT, CDR2 YYEEEE. CDR3 residues: CASSLPGTRYNEQFF. The CDR3 nucleotides are TGTGCCAGCAGCTTGCCAGGGACTCGGTACAATGAGCAGTTCTTC.

This chain joins TRBV9 and TRBJ1-3; D remains ambiguous. V lost 0 bases and J lost 4, with 11 bases in between. Germline V gives CDR1 SGDLS, CDR2 YYNGEE. This CDR3 is built from 15 residues. CDR3 sequence reads: CASSVVSGRGNTIYF. In nucleotides, the CDR3 is TGTGCCAGCAGCGTAGTGTCAGGAAGAGGAAACACCATATATTTT.

This clone appeared a single time. CDR3 loop: CASSSFDKTNEKLFF. The CDR3 nucleotides are TGTGCCAGCAGTTCGTTTGACAAAACTAATGAAAAACTGTTTTTT. The chain uses TRBV6-5 and TRBJ1-4; D unclear. CDR1 and CDR2 from the germline V gene are MNHEY and SVGAGI. The CDR3 contains 15 residues. V lost 4 bases and J 1 base, leaving 10 bases between the germline ends.

The rearrangement joins TRBV28 to TRBJ1-3, with 9 bases fitting TRBD1. J gave up 1 base and V 8 bases, and 6 bases lay outside the gene matches. The CDR3 sequence is 15 residues long. Germline CDR1 reads MDHEN; CDR2 reads SYDVKM. Here the CDR3 reads CASRTGGRSGNTIYF. CDR3 coding DNA: TGTGCCAGCCGTACAGGGGGCCGGTCTGGAAACACCATATATTTT.

The chain combines TRBV6-5 with TRBJ1-1, with TRBD1 matching 8 bases. This CDR3 is 15 amino acids long. J gave up 5 bases and V 6 bases, and 11 bases lay outside the gene matches. Germline values: CDR1 MNHEY, CDR2 SVGAGI. CDR3 amino acids: CASRARGRLGTEAFF. As DNA, the CDR3 is TGTGCCAGCAGGGCCAGGGGGCGCTTGGGGACTGAAGCTTTCTTT.

The V and J genes are TRBV12-3 or TRBV12-4 and TRBJ2-7, with 7 bases fitting TRBD1. V lost 2 bases, J lost 6 bases, and 1 base stayed unmatched. This CDR3 has 12 amino acids. This CDR3 is CASSLNRGEQYF. As DNA, the CDR3 is TGTGCCAGCAGTTTAAACAGGGGCGAGCAGTACTTC.

The chain joins TRBV6-2 or TRBV6-3 to TRBJ2-3, with D maybe TRBD1 (6 bases). Trimming cost V 2 bases and J 4 bases, with 10 bases left between them. The CDR3 covers 14 residues. The germline CDR1 and CDR2 sequences are MNHEY and SVGEGT. The chain's CDR3 is CASSYGRGSDTQYF. The CDR3 nucleotides read TGTGCCAGCAGTTACGGCAGGGGTTCAGATACGCAGTATTTT.

The V and J genes are TRBV19 and TRBJ2-2; TRBD1 agrees at 8 bases. The germline V gene encodes CDR1 LNHDA and CDR2 SQIVND (reference sequence). The CDR3 is 15 amino acids. V trimming: 6 bases; J trimming: 4 bases; junction bases outside the gene matches: 7. The CDR3 DNA is TGTGCCAGTAGAGCCGGGACAGGAGGCACCGGGGAGCTGTTTTTT. This sequence encodes CASRAGTGGTGELFF.

The chain uses TRBV13 and TRBJ2-7; 9 nucleotides line up with TRBD1. V gave up 3 bases and J gave up 2 bases; unmatched junction bases: 2. The V gene's germline CDR1 is PRHDT and CDR2 FYEKMQ (reference sequence). The CDR3 contains 14 residues. CDR3: CASSLRTGAYEQYF. CDR3 nucleotide sequence: TGTGCCAGCAGCTTGCGGACAGGGGCCTACGAGCAGTACTTC.